Listed below are T cell receptor beta chains from one sample, sequenced in a study of cytomegalovirus exposure and HLA in healthy donors. Measured with immunoSEQ multiplex PCR; TCRdb has only the in-frame clones, and not every one. This repertoire shows 150,000 to 200,000 clones, roughly 74% found once; its top ten account for roughly 14%. Sequencing was carried out using PBMCs. All receptors come from a woman in her 30s in good health and CMV-seropositive. CDR3s include the opening cysteine and the closing phenylalanine or tryptophan. D genes are given only for firm matches. Clone size is shown for a subset of rows, as once, few, many or a class of expanded clone.

CDR3: CASSGGWGHTDTQYF; DNA: TGTGCCAGCAGCGGCGGGTGGGGGCACACAGATACGCAGTATTTT; size: .; J: TRBJ2-3; D: .; V: TRBV7-8
CDR3: CATSRDRVYEQYF; DNA: TGTGCCACCAGCAGGGACAGGGTCTACGAGCAGTACTTC; size: .; J: TRBJ2-7; D: TRBD1; V: TRBV15
CDR3: CASSLEGRGAYEQYF; DNA: TGTGCCAGCAGCTTAGAAGGGCGGGGGGCCTACGAGCAGTACTTC; size: .; J: TRBJ2-7; D: TRBD2; V: TRBV11-2
CDR3: CASSLGTSTGNTIYF; DNA: TGCGCCAGCAGCTTAGGGACTTCAACTGGAAACACCATATATTTT; size: .; J: TRBJ1-3; D: .; V: TRBV5-1
CDR3: CASSFSSPLGTGNEQYF; DNA: TGTGCCAGCAGCTTTAGTTCACCACTAGGGACAGGGAACGAGCAGTACTTC; size: .; J: TRBJ2-7; D: TRBD1; V: TRBV13
CDR3: CASSFSGSDYGYTF; DNA: TGTGCCAGCAGCTTCTCGGGGTCGGACTATGGCTACACCTTC; size: .; J: TRBJ1-2; D: .; V: TRBV5-4
CDR3: CASMASGSSPGETQYF; DNA: TGTGCCAGCATGGCTAGCGGGTCCTCCCCCGGAGAGACCCAGTACTTC; size: .; J: TRBJ2-5; D: TRBD2; V: TRBV28
CDR3: CASSLSGRAYTF; DNA: TGTGCCAGCAGTTTATCTGGCAGGGCCTACACCTTC; size: .; J: TRBJ1-2; D: .; V: TRBV28
CDR3: CASTSFWGGEETQYF; DNA: TGTGCCAGCACCTCCTTTTGGGGGGGCGAGGAGACCCAGTACTTC; size: .; J: TRBJ2-5; D: .; V: TRBV7-2
CDR3: CASSWRSSLNEQYF; DNA: TGTGCCAGCAGCTGGAGATCTAGCCTCAACGAGCAGTACTTC; size: .; J: TRBJ2-7; D: .; V: TRBV5-4
CDR3: CASSPRRGQGDLGYTF; DNA: TGTGCCAGCTCACCCCGAAGAGGACAGGGCGACCTCGGCTACACCTTC; size: few; J: TRBJ1-2; D: TRBD1; V: TRBV18
CDR3: CASSYSSVNSYEQYF; DNA: TGTGCCAGCAGTTACTCGTCGGTAAACTCCTACGAGCAGTACTTC; size: .; J: TRBJ2-7; D: .; V: TRBV6-5
CDR3: CPSHNNQPQHF; DNA: TGCCCCAGCCATAACAACCAGCCCCAGCATTTT; size: .; J: TRBJ1-5; D: .; V: TRBV10-1
CDR3: CASSFEQYNSPLHF; DNA: TGCGCCAGCAGCTTCGAACAGTATAATTCACCCCTCCACTTT; size: .; J: TRBJ1-6; D: .; V: TRBV5-1
CDR3: CASSSTYRAGELFF; DNA: TGTGCCAGCAGCTCTACATACAGGGCCGGGGAGCTGTTTTTT; size: .; J: TRBJ2-2; D: .; V: TRBV28
CDR3: CASSSLGGSYNEQFF; DNA: TGTGCCAGCAGTTCCCTAGGTGGTTCCTACAATGAGCAGTTCTTC; size: .; J: TRBJ2-1; D: .; V: TRBV2
CDR3: CASCGQGRGQPQHF; DNA: TGTGCCAGCTGCGGACAGGGACGGGGTCAGCCCCAGCATTTT; size: few; J: TRBJ1-5; D: TRBD1; V: TRBV28
CDR3: CASGEGRTEAFF; DNA: TGTGCTTCAGGGGAGGGAAGGACTGAAGCTTTCTTT; size: .; J: TRBJ1-1; D: .; V: TRBV18
CDR3: CASSDSGLVGTIYF; DNA: TGTGCCAGCAGTGATTCAGGCCTCGTTGGGACCATATATTTT; size: .; J: TRBJ1-3; D: .; V: TRBV6-1
CDR3: CASSGNRDQPQHF; DNA: TGTGCCAGCAGTGGTAACAGGGATCAGCCCCAGCATTTT; size: .; J: TRBJ1-5; D: .; V: TRBV6-1
CDR3: CASSLDGSRMDEQFF; DNA: TGTGCCAGCAGCTTGGACGGGAGTCGGATGGATGAGCAGTTCTTC; size: .; J: TRBJ2-1; D: .; V: TRBV5-5
CDR3: CASSVRRDNGGETQYF; DNA: TGTGCCAGCAGCGTCCGCCGGGACAACGGCGGGGAGACCCAGTACTTC; size: .; J: TRBJ2-5; D: .; V: TRBV9
CDR3: CAWSVPIYGYTF; DNA: TGTGCCTGGAGTGTACCTATCTATGGCTACACCTTC; size: .; J: TRBJ1-2; D: .; V: TRBV30
CDR3: CASSIRIPGTSGISYEQYF; DNA: TGTGCCAGTAGTATTAGAATCCCCGGGACTAGCGGTATTTCCTACGAGCAGTACTTC; size: .; J: TRBJ2-7; D: TRBD2; V: TRBV19